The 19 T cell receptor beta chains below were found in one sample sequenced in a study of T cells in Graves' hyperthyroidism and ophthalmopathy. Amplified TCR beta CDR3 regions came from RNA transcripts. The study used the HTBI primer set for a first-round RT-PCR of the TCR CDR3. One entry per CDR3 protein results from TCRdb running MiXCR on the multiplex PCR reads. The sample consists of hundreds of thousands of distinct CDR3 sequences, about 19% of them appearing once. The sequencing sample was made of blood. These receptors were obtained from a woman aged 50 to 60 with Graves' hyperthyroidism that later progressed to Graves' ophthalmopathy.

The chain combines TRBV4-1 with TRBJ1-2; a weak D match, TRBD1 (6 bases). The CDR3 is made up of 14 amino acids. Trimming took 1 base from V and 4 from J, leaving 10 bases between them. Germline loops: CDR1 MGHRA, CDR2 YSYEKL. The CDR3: CASSQAQGFYGYTF. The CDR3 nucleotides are TGCGCCAGCAGCCAAGCCCAGGGGTTCTATGGCTACACCTTC.

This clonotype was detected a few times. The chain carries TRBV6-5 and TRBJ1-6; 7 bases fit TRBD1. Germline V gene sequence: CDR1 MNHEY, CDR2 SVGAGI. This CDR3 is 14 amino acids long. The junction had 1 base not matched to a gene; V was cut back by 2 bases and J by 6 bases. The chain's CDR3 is CASSYDRVNSPLHF. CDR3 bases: TGTGCCAGCAGTTACGACAGGGTTAATTCACCCCTCCACTTT.

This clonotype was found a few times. CDR3 amino acids: CASSYSAGQGFNEQFF. The CDR3 DNA sequence: TGTGCCAGCAGTTACTCGGCGGGACAGGGGTTCAATGAGCAGTTCTTC. The J gene is TRBJ2-1, the V gene TRBV6-6; 10 positions agree with TRBD1. The V gene end was trimmed by 0 bases and the J gene end by 6 bases; junction bases not matched to a gene: 5. The germline V gene encodes CDR1 MNHNY and CDR2 SVGAGI (reference sequence). The length of the CDR3 is 16 residues.

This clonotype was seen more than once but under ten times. The CDR3 protein is CASSLGTSYYEQYF. The CDR3 DNA follows: TGTGCCAGCAGCCTCGGGACTAGCTACTACGAGCAGTACTTC. The chain links TRBV5-6 to TRBJ2-7, with 9 bases fitting TRBD2. Per germline, CDR1 SGHDT and CDR2 YYEEEE. The CDR3 spans 14 residues. J lost 3 bases, V lost 4 bases, and 5 bases had no gene match.

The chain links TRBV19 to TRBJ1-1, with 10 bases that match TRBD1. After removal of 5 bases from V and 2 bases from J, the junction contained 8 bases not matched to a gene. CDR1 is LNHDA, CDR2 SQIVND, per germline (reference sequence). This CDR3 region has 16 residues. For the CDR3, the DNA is TGTGCCAGTAGTTCTCGACAGGGGGCAAGCAACACTGAAGCTTTCTTT. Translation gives CASSSRQGASNTEAFF.

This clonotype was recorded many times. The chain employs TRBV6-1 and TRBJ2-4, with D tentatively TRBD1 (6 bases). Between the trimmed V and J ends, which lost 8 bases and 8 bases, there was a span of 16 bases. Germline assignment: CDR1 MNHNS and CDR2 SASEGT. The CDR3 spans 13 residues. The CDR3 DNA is TGTGCCAGCCGGACAGTCCTTGGGGACATTCAGTACTTC. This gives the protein CASRTVLGDIQYF.

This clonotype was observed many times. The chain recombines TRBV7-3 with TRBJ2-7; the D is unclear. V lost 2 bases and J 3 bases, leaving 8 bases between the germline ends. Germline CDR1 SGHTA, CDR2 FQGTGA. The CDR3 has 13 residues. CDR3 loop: CASSLDPLYEQYF. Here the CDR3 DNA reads TGTGCCAGCAGCTTAGACCCTCTCTACGAGCAGTACTTC.

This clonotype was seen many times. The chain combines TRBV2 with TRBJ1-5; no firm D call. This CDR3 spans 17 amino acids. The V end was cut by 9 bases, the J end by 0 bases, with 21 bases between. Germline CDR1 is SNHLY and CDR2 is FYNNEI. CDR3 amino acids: CASAEGRGGYSNQPQHF. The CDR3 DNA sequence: TGTGCCAGTGCGGAGGGAAGAGGAGGATATAGCAATCAGCCCCAGCATTTT.

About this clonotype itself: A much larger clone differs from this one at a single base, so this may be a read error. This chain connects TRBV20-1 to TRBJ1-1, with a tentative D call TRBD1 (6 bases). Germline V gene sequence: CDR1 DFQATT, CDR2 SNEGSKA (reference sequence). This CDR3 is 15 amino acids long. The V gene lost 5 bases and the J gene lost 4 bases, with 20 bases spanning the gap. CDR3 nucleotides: TGCAGTGCTGGATCCGCCGCCCAGGGGACCACTGAAGCTTTCTTT. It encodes CSAGSAAQGTTEAFF.

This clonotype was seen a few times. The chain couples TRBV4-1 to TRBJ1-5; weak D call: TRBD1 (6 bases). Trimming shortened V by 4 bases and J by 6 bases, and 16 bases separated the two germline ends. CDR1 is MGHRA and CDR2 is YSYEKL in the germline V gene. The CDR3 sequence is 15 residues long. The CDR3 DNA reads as TGCGCCAGCAGCCCTCAGGGGAGTACGGGTCAGCCCCAGCATTTT. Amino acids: CASSPQGSTGQPQHF.

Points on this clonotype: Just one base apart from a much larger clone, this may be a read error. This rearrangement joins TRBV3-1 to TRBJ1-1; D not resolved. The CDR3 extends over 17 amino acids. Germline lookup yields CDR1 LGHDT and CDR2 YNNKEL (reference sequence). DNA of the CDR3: TGTGCCAGCAGTCGCCAACGATTTGTATCCGTGAACACTAAAGCTTTCTTT. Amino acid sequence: CASSRQRFVSVNTKAFF.

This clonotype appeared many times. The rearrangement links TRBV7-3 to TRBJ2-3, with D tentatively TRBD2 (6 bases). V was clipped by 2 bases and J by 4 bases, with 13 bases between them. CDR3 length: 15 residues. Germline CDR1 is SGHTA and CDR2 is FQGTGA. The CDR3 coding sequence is TGTGCCAGCAGCTTAGGCGGGGCTTTCGCAGATACGCAGTATTTT. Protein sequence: CASSLGGAFADTQYF. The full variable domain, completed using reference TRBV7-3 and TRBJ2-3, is GAGVSQTPSNKVTEKGKYVELRCDPISGHTALYWYRQSLGQGPEFLIYFQGTGAADDSGLPNDRFFAVRPEGSVSTLKIQRTERGDSAVYLCASSLGGAFADTQYFGPGTRLTVL.

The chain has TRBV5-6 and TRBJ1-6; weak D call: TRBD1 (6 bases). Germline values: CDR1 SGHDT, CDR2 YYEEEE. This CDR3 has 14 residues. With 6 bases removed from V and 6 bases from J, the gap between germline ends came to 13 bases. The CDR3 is CASKTGGLNSPLHF. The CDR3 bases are TGTGCCAGCAAGACGGGGGGCCTTAATTCACCCCTCCACTTT.

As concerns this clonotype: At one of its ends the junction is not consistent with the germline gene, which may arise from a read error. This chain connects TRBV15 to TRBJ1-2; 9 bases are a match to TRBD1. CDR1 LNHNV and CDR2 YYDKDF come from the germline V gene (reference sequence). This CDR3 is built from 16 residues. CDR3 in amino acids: CVTSGARDRESAGYTF. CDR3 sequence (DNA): TGTGTCACCAGCGGCGCCCGGGACAGGGAATCCGCTGGCTACACCTTC.

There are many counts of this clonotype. CDR3 nucleotides: TGTGCCAGCAGCTTAGAGAGGGCGGTTGGGGAGCTGTTTTTT. It translates to CASSLERAVGELFF. The chain links TRBV11-2 to TRBJ2-2, with a possible D match to TRBD2 (5 bases). V lost 0 bases, J lost 8 bases, and 10 bases lay in between. This CDR3 has 14 residues. Germline V gene sequence: CDR1 SGHAT, CDR2 FQNNGV. The whole variable domain, filled in from reference TRBV11-2 and TRBJ2-2, reads EAGVAQSPRYKIIEKRQSVAFWCNPISGHATLYWYQQILGQGPKLLIQFQNNGVVDDSQLPKDRFSAERLKGVDSTLKIQPAKLEDSAVYLCASSLERAVGELFFGEGSRLTVL.

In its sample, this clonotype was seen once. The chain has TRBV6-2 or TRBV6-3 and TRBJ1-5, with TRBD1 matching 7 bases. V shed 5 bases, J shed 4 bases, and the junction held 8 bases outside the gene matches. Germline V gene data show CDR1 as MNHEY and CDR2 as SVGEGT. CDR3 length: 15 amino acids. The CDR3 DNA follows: TGTGCCAGCAGTCTTGGGACAGCTATTAATCAGCCCCAGCATTTT. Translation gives CASSLGTAINQPQHF.

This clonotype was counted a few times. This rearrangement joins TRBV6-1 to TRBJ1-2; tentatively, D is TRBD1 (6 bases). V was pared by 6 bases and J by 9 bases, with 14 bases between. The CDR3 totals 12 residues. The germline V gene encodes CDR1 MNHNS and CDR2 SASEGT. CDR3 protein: CASSWDTHSYTF. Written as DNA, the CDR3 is TGTGCCAGCAGCTGGGACACCCATAGCTACACCTTC.

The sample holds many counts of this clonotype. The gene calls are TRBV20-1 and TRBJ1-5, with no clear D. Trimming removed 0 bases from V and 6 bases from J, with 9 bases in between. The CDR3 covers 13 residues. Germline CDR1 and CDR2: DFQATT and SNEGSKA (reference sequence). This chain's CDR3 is CSAREGWGQPQHF. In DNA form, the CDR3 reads TGCAGTGCTAGAGAGGGTTGGGGTCAGCCCCAGCATTTT.

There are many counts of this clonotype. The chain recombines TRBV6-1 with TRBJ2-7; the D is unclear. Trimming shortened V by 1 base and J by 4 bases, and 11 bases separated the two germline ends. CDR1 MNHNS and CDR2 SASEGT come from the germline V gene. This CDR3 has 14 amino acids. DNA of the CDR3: TGTGCCAGCAGTGAAGGTATCGACGGTTACGAGCAGTACTTC. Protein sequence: CASSEGIDGYEQYF.